The T cell receptor (beta chain) under discussion was sequenced for a study of naive and memory T cell subsets. An oligonucleotide containing a UMI was ligated to the 3' end of TCR cDNA. This clonotype has just a few counts. Amplification of ligated cDNA took four PCR rounds with SP2 and nested alpha and beta constant primers. For blood and skin samples, reverse transcription used TCR alpha and beta constant primers. One entry per CDR3 protein results from TCRdb running MiXCR on the 5' RACE reads. The sample lists tens of thousands of distinct CDR3 sequences, over 7% occurring once. The clonotype comes from a male donor in good health.

As DNA, the CDR3 is TGCAGTGCTCCTGGGGCGGGAGTTTACAATGAGCAGTTCTTC. Protein: CSAPGAGVYNEQFF. The gene calls are TRBV20-1 and TRBJ2-1; 7 bases match TRBD2. The V gene end was trimmed by 5 bases and the J gene end by 4 bases; junction bases not matched to a gene: 8. Germline V lookup: CDR1 DFQATT, CDR2 SNEGSKA (reference sequence). The CDR3 sequence is 14 residues long.